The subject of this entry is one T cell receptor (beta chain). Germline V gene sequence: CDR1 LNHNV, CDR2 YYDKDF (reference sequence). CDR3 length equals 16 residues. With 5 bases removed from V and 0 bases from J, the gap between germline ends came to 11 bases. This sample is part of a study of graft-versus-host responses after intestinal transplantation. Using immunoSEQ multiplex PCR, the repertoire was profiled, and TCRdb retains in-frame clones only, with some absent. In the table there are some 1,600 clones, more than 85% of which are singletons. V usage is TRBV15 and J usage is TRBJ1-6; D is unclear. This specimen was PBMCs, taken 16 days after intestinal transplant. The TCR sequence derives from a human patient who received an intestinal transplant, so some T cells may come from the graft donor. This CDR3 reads CATSPRASSYNSPLHF. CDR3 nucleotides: TGTGCCACCAGCCCCCGCGCGAGCTCCTATAATTCACCCCTCCACTTT.